What follows describes a single T cell receptor (beta chain). Antigen: not known. This specimen comes from a study of shared clonotypes between healthy human individuals. Whole-study results and caveats: In having few donors, the study represented limited genetic and exposure-history diversity.

There were no recent acute infections or vaccinations among the donors, who were healthy HIV-negative adults. For unsorted PBMC, around 300 ng DNA per replicate equaled roughly 30,000 T cell genomes. Original processing notes: Junction-only sequences without quality scores were provided by ImmunoSEQ, so filtering was different. Assay: immunoSEQ multiplex PCR; the TCRdb copy retains only in-frame clones and omits some. V and J calls and clone size are given by that table; D and trimming were obtained from the DNA. The sample carries about 470,000 clones, roughly 77% recorded once. Germline lookup yields CDR1 MGHRA and CDR2 YSYEKL. There are 15 residues in the CDR3. The ends were cut back, 3 bases at V and 3 bases at J, with 15 bases in the middle.

The genes are TRBV4-1 and TRBJ2-7, with D possibly TRBD1 on 5 matching bases. The clonotype comes from a woman aged 40 to 50 in good health. Some clones in this sample may be carry-over from other donors' samples. The sequencing input was PBMCs. As DNA, the CDR3 is TGCGCCAGCAGCCAGCCAAGCAAAGGGGTCTACGAGCAGTACTTC. Protein sequence: CASSQPSKGVYEQYF.